A selection of T cell receptor beta chains follows, all from one sample in a study of metastatic and nonmetastatic thyroid tumors. TCRdb re-analyzed the PCR reads using MiXCR. Of 13,000 or so clones in the sample, approximately 30% were seen once. The sequenced sample consisted of tumor tissue. The receptor source for this set is a male donor with papillary thyroid cancer or a benign thyroid nodule (not recorded which). Some clones in this sample may be carry-over from other donors' samples. Both conserved end residues are trimmed from each CDR3. D genes are given only for firm matches.

D gene,CDR3 length,J gene,V gene,CDR3 protein
.,16,TRBJ1-5,TRBV30,AWSAPTTDPLWSQPQH
.,10,TRBJ2-4,TRBV6-1,SSSERRVIQY
.,10,TRBJ2-7,TRBV20-1,SARVGVYEQY
.,13,TRBJ1-2,TRBV19,ASSIALPGNYGYT
.,12,TRBJ1-2,TRBV6-1,ASSRDGSRYGYT
.,13,TRBJ2-7,TRBV5-5,ASSLEAALSYEQY
.,13,TRBJ2-3,TRBV6-1,ASSPDFSSTDTQY
.,13,TRBJ1-3,TRBV19,ASSALQGNGNTIY
TRBD1,13,TRBJ1-1,TRBV20-1,SARDSGGLNTEAF
TRBD1,13,TRBJ2-7,TRBV6-1,ASSQGGQGSYEQY
TRBD1,14,TRBJ1-5,TRBV11-2,ASSLGGQGANQPQH
.,13,TRBJ2-7,TRBV6-1,ASSSRVLPSYEQY
TRBD1,14,TRBJ1-6,TRBV6-1,ASYRTGEPYNSPLH
.,13,TRBJ1-4,TRBV20-1,SARDGGATNEKLF
.,12,TRBJ1-1,TRBV14,ASSQSLSYTEAF
.,14,TRBJ1-6,TRBV6-1,ASSPMMGVSNSPLH
TRBD2,11,TRBJ2-7,TRBV20-1,SARTSGPYEQY
.,11,TRBJ2-7,TRBV28,ASTSTDPYEQY
.,12,TRBJ2-7,TRBV6-5,ASSYRGTCDEQY
TRBD2,14,TRBJ2-7,TRBV6-2/TRBV6-3,ASSYPRLAGASGQY
.,13,TRBJ2-1,TRBV11-2,ASSFPEGLGDEQF
TRBD1,15,TRBJ1-1,TRBV5-1,ASSLGRDRVGYTEAF
TRBD2,16,TRBJ2-3,TRBV7-8,ASSLAPLAGGPTDTQY
.,12,TRBJ1-2,TRBV20-1,SARDGRQTYGYT
TRBD2,12,TRBJ2-7,TRBV20-1,SAREVAGNYEQY
.,14,TRBJ2-1,TRBV7-3,ASSLGGGTGYNEQF
TRBD1,14,TRBJ1-5,TRBV19,ASSIDRGQVPQPQH
.,9,TRBJ2-1,TRBV20-1,SAGGGNEQF
.,11,TRBJ1-2,TRBV30,AWSVGLGSGYT
TRBD2,13,TRBJ2-7,TRBV7-2,ASSAAGGPLYEQY
TRBD2,12,TRBJ2-3,TRBV12-3/TRBV12-4,ASSLRGRGDTQY
.,14,TRBJ1-3,TRBV6-1,ASSEDGGGSGNTIY
TRBD1,15,TRBJ2-4,TRBV5-1,ASSPAQGANLKNIQY
TRBD2,12,TRBJ2-7,TRBV5-1,ASSLTSGGDEQY
.,9,TRBJ2-1,TRBV2,ASSLLHEQF
.,11,TRBJ2-3,TRBV2,ASSDSVHDTQY
TRBD2,13,TRBJ2-2,TRBV19,ASEGLAGATVELF
.,15,TRBJ1-6,TRBV7-8,ASSSSALPGLNSPLH
.,10,TRBJ1-1,TRBV7-9,ASSLEGAEAF
TRBD1,10,TRBJ1-1,TRBV6-1,ASSGMTGRAF
.,12,TRBJ2-1,TRBV6-1,ASSDGTTYNEQF